The rows below give T cell receptor beta chains drawn from one sample of a study of T cell responses to AZD1222 COVID-19 vaccine. Assay: immunoSEQ multiplex PCR; the TCRdb copy retains only in-frame clones and omits some. The data show some 170,000 clones, with around 90% seen just once and roughly 4% held by the top ten. Sequencing used peripheral blood, obtained 28 days after the second dose of the MenACWY control vaccine. The source is an adult who received the MenACWY meningococcal vaccine as a control. Both conserved end residues are part of each CDR3.

cdr3_aa: CATKRGQDPYNEQFF
j_call: TRBJ2-1
v_call: TRBV19

cdr3_aa: CASSESRNPISTDTQYF
j_call: TRBJ2-3
v_call: TRBV6-1

cdr3_aa: CASSPPRTEAYEQYF
j_call: TRBJ2-7
v_call: TRBV27

cdr3_aa: CASSHGLAGGPDGTQYF
j_call: TRBJ2-3
v_call: TRBV5-4

cdr3_aa: CASSWGYRGHQPQHF
j_call: TRBJ1-5
v_call: TRBV28

cdr3_aa: CASSQTGMNTEAFF
j_call: TRBJ1-1
v_call: TRBV18

cdr3_aa: CASSLAGFGYEQYF
j_call: TRBJ2-7
v_call: TRBV7-8

cdr3_aa: CASSTLTASTDTQYF
j_call: TRBJ2-3
v_call: TRBV19

cdr3_aa: CASRDGTGSTDTQYF
j_call: TRBJ2-3
v_call: TRBV11-2

cdr3_aa: CASSTDREGSNRPQHF
j_call: TRBJ1-5
v_call: TRBV27

cdr3_aa: CASSQEVWGPQHF
j_call: TRBJ1-5
v_call: TRBV3-1/TRBV3-2

cdr3_aa: CASSLTNSNQPQHF
j_call: TRBJ1-5
v_call: TRBV28

cdr3_aa: CASSLSGLGYTF
j_call: TRBJ1-2
v_call: TRBV28

cdr3_aa: CASSLGQSGGNTIYF
j_call: TRBJ1-3
v_call: TRBV6-5

cdr3_aa: CASGYRENEKLFF
j_call: TRBJ1-4
v_call: TRBV7-9

cdr3_aa: CASSRMNTGTQYF
j_call: TRBJ2-5
v_call: TRBV14

cdr3_aa: CASSLTPGGPYEQYF
j_call: TRBJ2-7
v_call: TRBV7-2

cdr3_aa: CASSFWGWGEQYF
j_call: TRBJ2-7
v_call: TRBV28

cdr3_aa: CASSLVAPAGNQPQHF
j_call: TRBJ1-5
v_call: TRBV28

cdr3_aa: CASSVLAGGKGEQYF
j_call: TRBJ2-7
v_call: TRBV7-2

cdr3_aa: CASSSPSGRTHNEQFF
j_call: TRBJ2-1
v_call: TRBV19

cdr3_aa: CATSDTSGRGQTGELFF
j_call: TRBJ2-2
v_call: TRBV24-1

cdr3_aa: CSVARTSAQETQYF
j_call: TRBJ2-5
v_call: TRBV29-1

cdr3_aa: CATSVMLHTGELFF
j_call: TRBJ2-2
v_call: TRBV15

cdr3_aa: CASRIPGGTEAFF
j_call: TRBJ1-1
v_call: TRBV27

cdr3_aa: CASSYPQLEAFF
j_call: TRBJ1-1
v_call: TRBV6-2/TRBV6-3

cdr3_aa: CASSEAGLAGANEQFF
j_call: TRBJ2-1
v_call: TRBV6-1

cdr3_aa: CASSFMTGLNTEAFF
j_call: TRBJ1-1
v_call: TRBV7-9

cdr3_aa: CASSYSQGWGEKLFF
j_call: TRBJ1-4
v_call: TRBV6-2/TRBV6-3